What follows describes a single T cell receptor (beta chain). Sequencing used immunoSEQ multiplex PCR; TCRdb keeps in-frame clones, though not all of them. The sample holds roughly 13,000 clones, around 91% seen once. CDR1 SGHTA and CDR2 FQGNSA come from the germline V gene. J gave up 7 bases and V 4 bases, and 7 bases lay outside the gene matches. The CDR3 covers 14 residues. The source of the sample is a study of blood T cell repertoires in COVID-19. The sequenced sample consisted of peripheral blood. The source is a human donor in a cohort sampled during active COVID-19. The chain joins TRBV7-2 to TRBJ1-1, with TRBD1 matching over 9 bases. The CDR3 region has the DNA TGTGCCAGCAGCTCAACGGGACAGGGAATTGAAGCTTTCTTT. As protein: CASSSTGQGIEAFF. Using reference TRBV7-2 and TRBJ1-1 for the parts outside the CDR3, the full variable domain is GAGVSQSPSNKVTEKGKDVELRCDPISGHTALYWYRQSLGQGLEFLIYFQGNSAPDKSGLPSDRFSAERTGGSVSTLTIQRTQQEDSAVYLCASSSTGQGIEAFFGQGTRLTVV.